This T cell receptor beta chain is from a study of blood T cell repertoires in COVID-19. Turning to the study itself: COVID-19 samples from acute and convalescent phases originated in the United States, Italy and Spain. From T cells, B-cell-depleted T cells, or PBMCs came the material, which was cDNA or gDNA.

Under the authors' procedure: Estimated nucleated cell counts came from reference gene primer amplification. The repertoire was sequenced with immunoSEQ multiplex PCR; TCRdb's copy has only in-frame clones and lacks some. V, J and clone size are those of that table, while D and trimming were read from the DNA. Seen here are about 67,000 clones, around 85% observed once, and the top ten hold more than 15%. The CDR3 spans 14 residues. Trimming took 3 bases from V and 10 from J, leaving 13 bases between them. Germline V gene lookup returns CDR1 MDHEN and CDR2 SYDVKM. The V and J genes are TRBV28 and TRBJ1-6, with a possible D match to TRBD1 (6 bases). The sequenced sample consisted of peripheral blood. The TCR comes from an elderly woman with acute or convalescent COVID-19. The CDR3 spells CASSFRGGRSPLHF. The CDR3 DNA reads as TGTGCCAGCAGTTTCAGGGGTGGTCGGTCACCCCTCCACTTT.